This TCR beta chain was identified during a study of T cells in Graves' hyperthyroidism and ophthalmopathy. Amplified TCR beta CDR3 regions came from RNA transcripts. With the HTBI primer set, the TCR CDR3 went through a first round of RT-PCR. TCRdb re-analysed the multiplex PCR reads in MiXCR, keeping a single row per CDR3 protein. The sample lists some 510,000 distinct CDR3 sequences, more than 20% occurring once. The CDR3 totals 14 residues. Trimming pared 5 bases from V and 2 bases from J, leaving 13 bases between. From germline, CDR1 is LNHNV and CDR2 YYDKDF (reference sequence). This TCR was recovered from a man aged 18 to 29 with Graves' hyperthyroidism. The chain combines TRBV15 with TRBJ2-7; D possibly corresponds to TRBD1 (6 bases). The sequenced sample was blood. In DNA form, the CDR3 reads TGTGCCACCAGCCCTCCTGACAGGACCTACGAGCAGTACTTC. Translating gives CATSPPDRTYEQYF.